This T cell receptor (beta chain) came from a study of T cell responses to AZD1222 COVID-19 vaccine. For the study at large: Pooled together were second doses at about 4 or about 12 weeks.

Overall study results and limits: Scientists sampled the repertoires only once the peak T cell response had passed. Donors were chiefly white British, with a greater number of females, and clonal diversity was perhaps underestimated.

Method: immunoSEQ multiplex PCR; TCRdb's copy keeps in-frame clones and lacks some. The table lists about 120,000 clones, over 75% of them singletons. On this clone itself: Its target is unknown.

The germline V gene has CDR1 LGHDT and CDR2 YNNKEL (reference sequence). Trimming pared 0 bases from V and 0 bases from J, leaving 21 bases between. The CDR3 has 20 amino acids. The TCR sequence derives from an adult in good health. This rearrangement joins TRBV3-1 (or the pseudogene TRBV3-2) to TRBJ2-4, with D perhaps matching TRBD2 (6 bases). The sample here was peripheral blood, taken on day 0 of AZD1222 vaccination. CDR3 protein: CASSQDNGRRGPLAKNIQYF. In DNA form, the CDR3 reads TGTGCCAGCAGCCAAGATAACGGACGGAGGGGACCGTTAGCCAAAAACATTCAGTACTTC.